This TCR beta chain is from a study of spatial heterogeneity in lung cancer. Study-level background: Alpha-chain detections were consistently fewer than beta-chain detections among the sequences.

All TCR cDNA molecules were individually tagged with a unique molecular identifier. TCRdb analysed the 5' RACE reads with MiXCR anew, one entry per CDR3 protein. The sample has around 75,000 distinct CDR3 sequences; about an eighth are singletons. Time point of the sample: sample taken at primary tumor resection. Sequencing was performed on whole RNA extracted from tumor and nontumor lung tissue, or from frozen PBMC, and the material was left unsorted. The donors were some 70 patients with non-small cell lung cancer that was early-stage and untreated. Trimming stripped 6 bases from V and 0 bases from J, with 10 bases between. CDR1 and CDR2 from the germline V gene are DFQATT and SNEGSKA (reference sequence). This CDR3 has 13 residues.

The specimen was PBMCs, collected at surgery. This receptor was identified in a male donor with early-stage non-small cell lung cancer. The chain carries TRBV20-1 and TRBJ2-3; D could derive from TRBD1 or TRBD2 (5 bases each). The CDR3 protein is CSAGPESTDTQYF. The CDR3 DNA sequence: TGCAGTGCGGGACCGGAAAGCACAGATACGCAGTATTTT.